This passage covers 14 T cell receptor beta chains from one sample sequenced in a study of OX40 agonist ivuxolimab in advanced cancers. Only in-frame clones appear in the TCRdb table, and some are missing; sequencing was by immunoSEQ multiplex PCR. The sample records 55,000 to 75,000 clones, about 90% being singletons. The material was CD4+ or CD8+ T cells sorted from blood, obtained in a trial of the OX40 agonist ivuxolimab. The receptors derive from an adult with an advanced solid tumor such as melanoma, head and neck, liver or kidney cancer.

The chain carries TRBV19 and TRBJ1-4; D is perhaps TRBD1 (5 bases). Germline CDR1 reads LNHDA; CDR2 reads SQIVND (reference sequence). The CDR3 has 14 residues. The V end lost 5 bases, the J end lost 8 bases, and 15 bases lay between the germline ends. The CDR3 DNA reads as TGTGCCAGTAGTCCTCCGACGTGGGACGAAAAACTGTTTTTT. It codes for CASSPPTWDEKLFF.

The chain uses TRBV27 and TRBJ2-7; maybe TRBD2 (5 bases). CDR3 length: 13 amino acids. Per the germline V gene, CDR1 is MNHEY and CDR2 is SMNVEV (reference sequence). V gave up 2 bases and J gave up 5 bases, with 10 bases separating them. The CDR3 loop is CASSLTSSHEQYF. DNA of the CDR3: TGTGCCAGCAGTTTAACTAGTTCCCACGAGCAGTACTTC.

The chain couples TRBV4-1 to TRBJ2-1; D is unclear. The length of the CDR3 is 12 residues. The germline V and J ends were trimmed by 4 bases and 9 bases, with 10 bases remaining between them. Per germline, CDR1 MGHRA and CDR2 YSYEKL. The CDR3 here is CASSPRTGEQFF. The CDR3 DNA follows: TGCGCCAGCAGCCCTAGGACCGGTGAGCAGTTCTTC.

The chain recombines TRBV7-3 with TRBJ2-5; 8 positions match TRBD1. CDR3 length equals 13 residues. The germline gives CDR1 SGHTA, CDR2 FQGTGA. The J segment lost 5 bases and the V segment lost 5 bases, leaving 4 bases of the junction unmatched. The CDR3 bases are TGTGCCAGCAGCCAAACAGGGGGGGAGACCCAGTACTTC. This sequence encodes CASSQTGGETQYF.

This clone was counted once. As DNA, the CDR3 is TGTGCCAGCAGTTTAGCCCCCGTCGACGAGCAGTACTTC. This sequence encodes CASSLAPVDEQYF. The rearrangement joins TRBV27 to TRBJ2-7; D unresolved. Trimming cost V 2 bases and J 5 bases, with 10 bases left between them. CDR1 and CDR2 (germline): MNHEY, SMNVEV (reference sequence). This CDR3 is built from 13 residues.

The J gene is TRBJ2-3, the V gene TRBV2, with TRBD2 identical over 11 bases. The CDR3 runs to 17 residues. J lost 1 base, V lost 7 bases, and 10 bases had no gene match. CDR1 and CDR2 (germline): SNHLY, FYNNEI. CDR3 DNA: TGTGCCAGCAATGGGGATAGCGGGAGGGCCGGCACAGATACGCAGTATTTT. This codes for CASNGDSGRAGTDTQYF.

The rearrangement links TRBV9 to TRBJ2-3, with D perhaps TRBD2 (5 bases). V lost 3 bases and J 1 base, leaving 12 bases between the germline ends. CDR1 and CDR2 from the germline V gene are SGDLS and YYNGEE. CDR3 length: 15 amino acids. The CDR3 spells CASSAREPRTDTQYF. The CDR3 DNA reads TGTGCCAGCAGCGCACGGGAACCTCGCACAGATACGCAGTATTTT.

The V call is TRBV29-1, the J call TRBJ2-7, with a possible D match to TRBD1 (6 bases). In germline, CDR1 is SQVTM, CDR2 ANQGSEA. Trimming took 1 base from V and 2 from J, leaving 15 bases between them. CDR3 length equals 15 residues. CDR3 sequence: CSVEVLQGLTYEQYF. DNA of the CDR3: TGCAGCGTTGAAGTCCTACAGGGTTTAACCTACGAGCAGTACTTC.

The chain links TRBV7-9 to TRBJ2-5; tentatively, D is TRBD1 or TRBD2 (5 bases each). Germline CDR1 is SEHNR and CDR2 is FQNEAQ (reference sequence). V shed 5 bases and J shed 1 base, with 14 bases lying between them. CDR3 size: 15 residues. The CDR3 DNA follows: TGTGCCAGCAGCGACGTGGGGGTCTCCCAAGAGACCCAGTACTTC. It specifies CASSDVGVSQETQYF.

The chain recombines TRBV2 with TRBJ2-2, with D possibly being TRBD1 (6 bases). The V end was cut by 7 bases, the J end by 0 bases, with 12 bases between. The CDR3 has 15 residues. Germline V lookup: CDR1 SNHLY, CDR2 FYNNEI. The CDR3 region has the DNA TGTGCCAGCACTGACGGGACAACGAACACCGGGGAGCTGTTTTTT. Translating gives CASTDGTTNTGELFF.

The CDR3, as DNA: TGTGCCAGCAGTCCCGCTAGCGGGAGCATGAACATTCAGTACTTC. This translates into CASSPASGSMNIQYF. The chain is built from TRBV27 and TRBJ2-4; TRBD2 aligns across 10 bases. The CDR3 contains 15 residues. CDR1 is MNHEY and CDR2 is SMNVEV in the germline V gene (reference sequence). The J segment lost 7 bases and the V segment lost 5 bases, leaving 8 bases of the junction unmatched.

The J gene is TRBJ2-7, the V gene TRBV5-5, with D hard to call. This CDR3 is built from 13 residues. The V gene lost 3 bases and the J gene lost 2 bases, with 9 bases spanning the gap. The germline V gene encodes CDR1 SGHKS and CDR2 YYEKEE (reference sequence). The CDR3 nucleotides read TGTGCCAGCAGCTGGGCAGTAACCTACGAGCAGTACTTC. This gives the protein CASSWAVTYEQYF.

V gene TRBV11-2 combines with J gene TRBJ2-7; D unclear. Trimming took off 2 bases at V and 4 bases at J, with 9 bases between the two ends. CDR3 size: 13 residues. Germline V CDR1 and CDR2: SGHAT, FQNNGV. CDR3 bases: TGTGCCAGCAGCTTAATCCGTATGTACGAGCAGTACTTC. Its protein is CASSLIRMYEQYF.

This sequence joins TRBV19 and TRBJ2-7; 8 nucleotides agree with TRBD1. Germline lookup yields CDR1 LNHDA and CDR2 SQIVND (reference sequence). The junction had 7 bases not matched to a gene; V was cut back by 5 bases and J by 7 bases. The CDR3 runs 13 residues. CDR3 DNA: TGTGCCAGTAGTCCCTGGACAGGGAGGGAGCAGTACTTC. Translated: CASSPWTGREQYF.